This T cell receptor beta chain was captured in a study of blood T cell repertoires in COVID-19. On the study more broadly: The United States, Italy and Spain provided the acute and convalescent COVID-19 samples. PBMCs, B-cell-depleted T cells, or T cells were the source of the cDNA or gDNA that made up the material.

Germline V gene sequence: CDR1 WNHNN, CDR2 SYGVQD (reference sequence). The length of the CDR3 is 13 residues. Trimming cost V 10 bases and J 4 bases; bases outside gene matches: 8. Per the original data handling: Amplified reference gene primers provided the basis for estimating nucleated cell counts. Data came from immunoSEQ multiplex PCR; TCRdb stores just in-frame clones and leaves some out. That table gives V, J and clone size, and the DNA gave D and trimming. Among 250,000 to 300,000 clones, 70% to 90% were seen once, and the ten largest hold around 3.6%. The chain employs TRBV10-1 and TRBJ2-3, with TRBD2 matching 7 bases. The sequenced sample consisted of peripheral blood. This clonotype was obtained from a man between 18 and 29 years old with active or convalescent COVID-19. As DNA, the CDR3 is TGCGCCACCGGTCGGGGGGATGCAGATACGCAGTATTTT. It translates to CATGRGDADTQYF.